These 5 T cell receptor beta chains were all obtained from the same sample, sequenced in a study of OX40 agonist ivuxolimab in advanced cancers. Assay: immunoSEQ multiplex PCR; the TCRdb copy retains only in-frame clones and omits some. The sample contains approximately 100,000 clones, about 90% of which appear only once. The material was CD4+ or CD8+ T cells sorted from blood, obtained in a trial of the OX40 agonist ivuxolimab. The receptors were sampled from an adult with an advanced solid tumor such as melanoma, head and neck, liver or kidney cancer.

The V and J genes are TRBV28 and TRBJ1-2; 10 bases line up with TRBD1. From germline, CDR1 is MDHEN and CDR2 SYDVKM. This CDR3 region has 14 residues. The V gene end was trimmed by 3 bases and the J gene end by 7 bases; junction bases not matched to a gene: 5. CDR3 sequence reads: CASSFGTGVIGYTF. Written as DNA, the CDR3 is TGTGCCAGCAGTTTCGGGACAGGGGTGATTGGCTACACCTTC.

Regarding this clone: This same CDR3 is encoded by further DNA sequences in the sample. The rearrangement uses TRBV9 and TRBJ2-2; 9 bases agree with TRBD1. The trim removed 2 bases at V and 5 bases at J, leaving 1 base unmatched. Germline loops: CDR1 SGDLS, CDR2 YYNGEE. The CDR3 is made up of 14 amino acids. The CDR3 loop reads CASSVGTGTGELFF. The CDR3 coding sequence is TGTGCCAGCAGCGTGGGGACAGGGACCGGGGAGCTGTTTTTT.

The chain links TRBV28 to TRBJ1-2, with D possibly matching TRBD1 (5 bases). Looked up from germline, CDR1 is MDHEN and CDR2 is SYDVKM. The V end was cut by 4 bases, the J end by 7 bases, with 19 bases between. The CDR3 has 15 amino acids. The CDR3 here is CASSSPLRVWGGYTF. CDR3 in DNA: TGTGCCAGCAGTTCCCCCCTCAGGGTTTGGGGTGGCTACACCTTC.

This chain connects TRBV6-4 to TRBJ2-7; perhaps TRBD2 as D (5 bases). Germline CDR1 and CDR2: MRHNA and SNTAGT. The CDR3 totals 18 residues. DNA of the CDR3: TGTGTCAACAGCATAAGATATCGCACGGGCGGGCAGTTCTACGAGCAGTACTTC. Amino acids: CVNSIRYRTGGQFYEQYF.

The chain uses TRBV6-5 and TRBJ2-2; TRBD2 aligns across 9 bases. The V gene's germline CDR1 is MNHEY and CDR2 SVGAGI. Trimming took 8 bases from V and 4 from J; bases not matched to a gene: 5. This CDR3 has 14 residues. DNA of the CDR3: TGTGCCAGCGCCATAGCGGGGGCCACCGGGGAGCTGTTTTTT. This translates into CASAIAGATGELFF.